The 14 T cell receptor beta chains below come from one sample, sequenced in a study of cytomegalovirus exposure and HLA in healthy donors. Primers for the PCR totalled 60 Vbeta and 13 Jbeta. TCRdb keeps only in-frame clones here, not all; method: immunoSEQ multiplex PCR. The sample contains 100,000 to 150,000 clones, around 76% of which appear only once. Sequencing used PBMCs. The receptors here all came from a male donor in good health and CMV-seronegative.

The chain is built from TRBV7-9 and TRBJ2-7; 9 positions agree with TRBD1. CDR1 SEHNR and CDR2 FQNEAQ come from the germline V gene (reference sequence). With 4 bases clipped from V and 2 bases from J, the junction kept 6 bases outside the gene matches. The length of the CDR3 is 15 residues. CDR3 sequence reads: CASSSGTGLPYEQYF. For the CDR3, the DNA is TGTGCCAGCAGCTCGGGGACAGGGTTACCCTACGAGCAGTACTTC.

The chain joins TRBV5-1 to TRBJ1-1; D unresolved. V was trimmed by 0 bases and J by 5 bases, leaving 11 bases between them. The CDR3 sequence is 14 residues long. CDR1 and CDR2 from the germline V gene are SGHRS and YFSETQ. CDR3 in DNA: TGCGCCAGCAGCTTGGACATGTCGGGGACTGAAGCTTTCTTT. It is translated as CASSLDMSGTEAFF.

The gene calls are TRBV5-6 and TRBJ2-1; D might be TRBD2 (7 bases). The CDR3 is made up of 17 amino acids. Per germline, CDR1 SGHDT and CDR2 YYEEEE. Deletions cut 2 bases from V and 4 bases from J, with 19 bases between. CDR3 nucleotides: TGTGCCAGCAGCTTTTGGGGGGGGGCTAGTTCGTACAATGAGCAGTTCTTC. This translates into CASSFWGGASSYNEQFF.

V is TRBV28 and J is TRBJ2-5; TRBD2 matches at 13 bases. J was trimmed by 0 bases and V by 3 bases; bases with no gene match: 4. Germline CDR1 and CDR2: MDHEN and SYDVKM. This CDR3 comprises 17 residues. The CDR3 region is CASSLGLAGMYQETQYF. DNA for the CDR3: TGTGCCAGCAGTTTGGGACTAGCGGGGATGTACCAAGAGACCCAGTACTTC.

The V gene is TRBV6-5, the J gene TRBJ2-7, with 10 positions matching TRBD1. The CDR3 runs 13 residues. V was pared by 5 bases and J by 7 bases, with 5 bases of the junction left unmatched. The germline gives CDR1 MNHEY, CDR2 SVGAGI. The CDR3 here is CASSPGTGVEQYF. The DNA for the CDR3 is TGTGCCAGCAGTCCCGGGACAGGGGTAGAGCAGTACTTC.

V and J are TRBV7-6 and TRBJ1-5; TRBD1 might be the D (6 bases). There are 15 residues in the CDR3. V was cut by 5 bases and J by 5 bases, with 16 bases left in between. Looked up from germline, CDR1 is SGHVS and CDR2 is FNYEAQ. The CDR3 region is CASSPTRGGDQPQHF. In DNA, the CDR3 is TGTGCCAGCAGCCCTACGAGGGGGGGGGATCAGCCCCAGCATTTT.

In this sample, this clone turned up a few times. The V gene is TRBV11-1, the J gene TRBJ2-5; D uncertain. Trimming took 3 bases from V and 5 from J, leaving 10 bases between them. Germline assignment: CDR1 SGHAT and CDR2 FQDESV (reference sequence). CDR3 length: 13 amino acids. The CDR3 reads CASSFSVEETQYF. For the CDR3, the DNA is TGTGCCAGCAGCTTTTCCGTTGAGGAGACCCAGTACTTC.

In this sample, this clone turned up once. The chain combines TRBV6-5 with TRBJ2-1; a possible D gene is TRBD1 (6 bases). The CDR3 is 14 amino acids. Germline values: CDR1 MNHEY, CDR2 SVGAGI. The V and J ends lost 0 bases and 7 bases respectively, with 10 bases between them. The CDR3 sequence: CASSYSPRGNEQFF. The CDR3 DNA reads TGTGCCAGCAGTTACTCGCCTAGGGGGAATGAGCAGTTCTTC.

V usage is TRBV10-3 and J usage is TRBJ2-3; possibly TRBD2 for D (5 bases). The CDR3 is 15 amino acids. V dropped 2 bases and J dropped 3 bases, with 12 bases sitting between them. Germline loops: CDR1 ENHRY, CDR2 SYGVKD. The CDR3 is CAISEQRSRTDTQYF. DNA of the CDR3: TGTGCCATCAGTGAGCAGCGGTCTAGAACAGATACGCAGTATTTT.

This CDR3 is CASFEGARTGELFF. The CDR3 DNA follows: TGTGCCAGCTTCGAGGGGGCACGAACCGGGGAGCTGTTTTTT. The V and J genes are TRBV5-6 and TRBJ2-2; TRBD1 agrees at 7 bases. There are 14 residues in the CDR3. CDR1 and CDR2 (germline): SGHDT, YYEEEE. Trimming cost V 7 bases and J 5 bases; bases outside gene matches: 8.

The rearrangement joins TRBV18 to TRBJ1-2, with 7 nucleotides matching TRBD1. The CDR3 is made up of 14 amino acids. The V and J ends lost 1 base and 8 bases, in that order; junction bases with no gene match: 7. Germline CDR1 is KGHSH and CDR2 is LQKENI. The CDR3 sequence: CASSPLQGVGGYTF. As DNA, the CDR3 is TGTGCCAGCTCACCACTCCAGGGGGTGGGAGGCTACACCTTC.

CDR3 region: CASSPGGNEQFF. CDR3 sequence (DNA): TGTGCCAGCAGCCCCGGGGGTAATGAGCAGTTCTTC. The chain combines TRBV6-5 with TRBJ2-1, with D maybe TRBD2 (6 bases). This CDR3 spans 12 amino acids. Trimming removed 6 bases from V and 7 bases from J, with 10 bases in between. CDR1 and CDR2 from the germline V gene are MNHEY and SVGAGI.

The genes are TRBV4-3 and TRBJ2-2, with D perhaps TRBD2 (5 bases). The CDR3 contains 16 residues. Trimming shortened V by 0 bases and J by 2 bases, and 10 bases separated the two germline ends. Germline CDR1 reads LGHNA; CDR2 reads YSLEER. The CDR3 reads CASSQDHGVNTGELFF. DNA for the CDR3: TGCGCCAGCAGCCAAGATCACGGGGTTAACACCGGGGAGCTGTTTTTT.

The chain links TRBV18 to TRBJ2-3; D remains ambiguous. From germline, CDR1 is KGHSH and CDR2 LQKENI. The CDR3 loop spans 14 amino acids. Trimming shortened V by 2 bases and J by 1 base, and 7 bases separated the two germline ends. CDR3 sequence reads: CASSPNSGTDTQYF. The CDR3 DNA follows: TGTGCCAGCTCACCAAACTCTGGCACAGATACGCAGTATTTT. Full variable domain (remainder filled in from reference TRBV18 and TRBJ2-3): NAGVMQNPRHLVRRRGQEARLRCSPMKGHSHVYWYRQLPEEGLKFMVYLQKENIIDESGMPKERFSAEFPKEGPSILRIQQVVRGDSAAYFCASSPNSGTDTQYFGPGTRLTVL.